The next 14 T cell receptor beta chains were all read from a single sample in a study of blood T cell repertoires in COVID-19. Sequenced by immunoSEQ multiplex PCR; TCRdb stores in-frame clones only, minus some. Here the sample spans more than 65,000 clones, approximately 80% being singletons. The sample was peripheral blood. The receptor source for this set is a woman between 45 and 60 years old with acute or convalescent COVID-19.

The V call is TRBV6-1, the J call TRBJ1-6; no firm D call. The CDR3 consists of 13 residues. V gave up 3 bases and J gave up 12 bases, with 12 bases separating them. CDR1 MNHNS and CDR2 SASEGT come from the germline V gene. The CDR3 spells CASSEERARPLHF. The CDR3 bases are TGTGCCAGCAGTGAGGAGAGGGCGAGACCCCTCCACTTT.

The chain links TRBV6-5 to TRBJ2-1; maybe TRBD2 (7 bases). The CDR3 length is 13 residues. Germline V lookup: CDR1 MNHEY, CDR2 SVGAGI. The CDR3 region is CALGEGGYNEQFF. In nucleotides, the CDR3 is TGTGCGTTAGGGGAGGGGGGGTACAATGAGCAGTTCTTC.

The genes are TRBV14 and TRBJ2-5; no clear D. This CDR3 has 15 amino acids. Trimming pared 0 bases from V and 5 bases from J, leaving 13 bases between. Per the germline V gene, CDR1 is SGHDN and CDR2 is FVKESK. The CDR3 sequence: CASSQDKTYAETQYF. CDR3 bases: TGTGCCAGCAGCCAAGATAAGACTTATGCGGAGACCCAGTACTTC. The full variable domain, its missing parts supplied by reference TRBV14 and TRBJ2-5, is EAGVTQFPSHSVIEKGQTVTLRCDPISGHDNLYWYRRVMGKEIKFLLHFVKESKQDESGMPNNRFLAERTGGTYSTLKVQPAELEDSGVYFCASSQDKTYAETQYFGPGTRLLVL.

J is TRBJ1-1 and V is TRBV5-4; 10 bases match TRBD1. Per germline, CDR1 SGHNT and CDR2 YYREEE (reference sequence). J gave up 5 bases and V 4 bases, and 5 bases lay outside the gene matches. The CDR3 runs 14 residues. CDR3 sequence reads: CASSPRQGATEAFF. CDR3 nucleotides: TGTGCCAGCAGCCCTCGACAGGGGGCTACTGAAGCTTTCTTT.

In its sample, this clone was seen once. The chain couples TRBV27 to TRBJ1-6; tentative D call: TRBD1 (5 bases). CDR3 size: 16 residues. Germline V gene data show CDR1 as MNHEY and CDR2 as SMNVEV (reference sequence). V lost 4 bases and J 2 bases, leaving 12 bases between the germline ends. CDR3 loop: CASSWAGLAYNSPLHF. The CDR3 coding sequence is TGTGCCAGCAGTTGGGCGGGGCTTGCCTATAATTCACCCCTCCACTTT.

The chain recombines TRBV6-5 with TRBJ1-1, with a possible D match to TRBD1 (5 bases). This CDR3 has 12 amino acids. Trimming shortened V by 8 bases and J by 1 base, and 8 bases separated the two germline ends. The V gene's germline CDR1 is MNHEY and CDR2 SVGAGI. In DNA form, the CDR3 reads TGTGCCAGCGGCAGGGCGAACACTGAAGCTTTCTTT. Protein: CASGRANTEAFF.

The table lists this clone with a count of one. The CDR3: CASSLIHDSNYEQYF. CDR3 nucleotide sequence: TGTGCCAGCAGCTTAATTCACGACAGCAACTACGAGCAGTACTTC. The rearrangement joins TRBV7-3 to TRBJ2-7; a weak D match, TRBD1 (5 bases). CDR3 length: 15 amino acids. V lost 1 base and J 3 bases, leaving 13 bases between the germline ends. Germline V lookup: CDR1 SGHTA, CDR2 FQGTGA.

This clone was seen a single time. J is TRBJ1-2 and V is TRBV6-1; no firm D call. CDR1 and CDR2 from the germline V gene are MNHNS and SASEGT. CDR3 size: 15 residues. V lost 2 bases and J 8 bases, leaving 18 bases between the germline ends. The CDR3 region is CASSETAGAVQGYTF. The CDR3 region has the DNA TGTGCCAGCAGTGAAACGGCGGGCGCGGTACAAGGCTACACCTTC.

The chain uses TRBV4-3 and TRBJ2-7; 9 bases fit TRBD1. Trimming at V came to 4 bases and at J to 7 bases, leaving 8 bases not matched to a gene. Per the germline V gene, CDR1 is LGHNA and CDR2 is YSLEER. This CDR3 is built from 14 residues. The CDR3 region has the DNA TGCGCCAGCAGCCGGGACAGGGCGATGGGAGAGCAGTACTTC. Translating gives CASSRDRAMGEQYF.

With respect to this clone: The junction shows a germline mismatch at one end, possibly a read error. This chain links TRBV12-3 or TRBV12-4 with TRBJ2-3; D possibly corresponds to TRBD1 (6 bases). The CDR3 loop spans 13 amino acids. Written as DNA, the CDR3 is TGTGCCAGCGTCAGGGGAGAGACAGATACGCAGTGTTTT. Translating it yields CASVRGETDTQCF.

The CDR3 DNA reads as TGTGCCAGCGGGACTAGCGGCTCCTACGAGCAGTACTTC. Its protein product is CASGTSGSYEQYF. The V call is TRBV12-3 or TRBV12-4, the J call TRBJ2-7; 11 nucleotides match TRBD2. The length of the CDR3 is 13 residues. The junction had 0 bases not matched to a gene; V was cut back by 8 bases and J by 0 bases.

This CDR3 reads CASSLGAGFNEQFF. The CDR3 DNA follows: TGTGCCAGCAGCTTAGGGGCAGGGTTCAATGAGCAGTTCTTC. The J gene is TRBJ2-1, the V gene TRBV11-3; D may be TRBD1 (5 bases). Trimming shortened V by 1 base and J by 6 bases, and 10 bases separated the two germline ends. CDR3 size: 14 residues. CDR1 and CDR2 (germline): SGHNT, YENEEA.

This chain links TRBV6-5 with TRBJ1-2; D perhaps matches TRBD1 (6 bases). The germline CDR1 and CDR2 sequences are MNHEY and SVGAGI. The CDR3 runs 13 residues. The V end was cut by 5 bases, the J end by 7 bases, with 14 bases between. In DNA form, the CDR3 reads TGTGCCAGCAGTCTCGACAGGACCGGTGGCTACACCTTC. Translating gives CASSLDRTGGYTF.

The rearrangement joins TRBV28 to TRBJ2-1, with 13 bases matching TRBD2. Unmatched junction bases numbered 17, after V lost 6 bases and J lost 9 bases. Germline CDR1 is MDHEN and CDR2 is SYDVKM. This CDR3 region has 18 residues. The CDR3 nucleotides read TGTGCCAGCAGCCGTTCTTCCGGGACTAGCGGGAAACGGGGTGAGCAGTTCTTC. The encoded protein is CASSRSSGTSGKRGEQFF.